This T cell receptor beta chain originates from a study of blood T cell repertoires in COVID-19. Study summary: Samples representing acute and convalescent COVID-19 were sourced from the United States, Italy and Spain. T cells, B-cell-depleted T cells, or PBMCs provided the cDNA or gDNA that served as material.

Original data processing: Amplified reference gene primers provided the basis for estimating nucleated cell counts. Libraries were prepared by immunoSEQ multiplex PCR; TCRdb keeps only in-frame clonotypes and omits some of them. That table supplies the V and J calls and clone size; D and trimming were determined from the DNA. The sample includes around 130,000 clones, about 83% of them seen just once. There are 15 residues in the CDR3. Germline V gives CDR1 LNHDA, CDR2 SQIVND (reference sequence). The V segment lost 5 bases and the J segment 0 bases; nucleotides outside the gene matches: 3. This sequence was found in a human donor in a cohort sampled during active COVID-19. Source material: peripheral blood. The V gene is TRBV19, the J gene TRBJ2-7, with TRBD2 identical over 11 bases. CDR3 nucleotides: TGTGCCAGTAGTCTAGCGGGGGGCTCCTCCTACGAGCAGTACTTC. Its translation is CASSLAGGSSYEQYF.